A selection of T cell receptor beta chains follows, all from one sample in a study of cytomegalovirus exposure and HLA in healthy donors. Profiled with immunoSEQ multiplex PCR; TCRdb holds only in-frame clones, not every one. This table holds about 190,000 clones, approximately 80% found once. The sequenced sample consisted of PBMCs. Source of these receptors: a male donor in good health and CMV-seronegative. The conserved cysteine and the conserved F or W are not part of the CDR3 here.

j_call | v_call | cdr3_aa
TRBJ2-6 | TRBV6-1 | ASSAAWTEGSGANVLT
TRBJ2-7 | TRBV27 | ASSREPGLAGGLSYEQY
TRBJ1-5 | TRBV7-2 | ASSRFEGESNQPQH
TRBJ2-7 | TRBV5-1 | ASSPSTGVGYEQY
. | TRBV7-2 | ASSLAPAARYEQY
TRBJ2-2 | TRBV5-1 | ASSLQIGTGPTGELF
TRBJ2-3 | TRBV9 | ASSVEGATDTQY
TRBJ1-4 | TRBV28 | ASSSRLGEKLF
TRBJ2-3 | TRBV11-3 | ASSLGLSNTDTQY
TRBJ2-3 | TRBV9 | ASSFGPRGDTQY
TRBJ1-1 | TRBV18 | ASRSAEAF
TRBJ2-1 | TRBV7-9 | ASSLGDRGRGDEQF
TRBJ1-2 | TRBV27 | ASSLQRYYGYT
TRBJ2-3 | TRBV10-3 | AISQPTSGPTDTQY
. | TRBV4-3 | ASSATGTVIPYEQY
TRBJ2-1 | TRBV28 | ASSFQAVTYNEQF
. | TRBV13 | ASRTSSSYEQY
TRBJ2-1 | TRBV6-4 | ASSDRLAGGNEQF
TRBJ2-5 | TRBV5-8 | ASSLAGQGYGETQY
TRBJ2-5 | TRBV6-5 | ASSPSGIRETQY
TRBJ1-2 | TRBV5-1 | ASSLTYRAGYT
TRBJ1-1 | TRBV9 | ASSEQDGTEAF
TRBJ2-7 | TRBV5-8 | ASSAHRVNSYEQY
TRBJ2-3 | TRBV6-5 | ASSRLAGDTDTQY
TRBJ2-5 | TRBV5-4 | ASSPGQGRGQETQY
TRBJ2-7 | TRBV7-2 | ASSLELAGKYEQY
TRBJ2-3 | TRBV27 | ASSWKRSTDTQY
TRBJ2-3 | TRBV7-2 | ASSLYGTSRSTDTQY
TRBJ2-7 | TRBV9 | ASRTGQGVGEQY
TRBJ2-5 | TRBV6-5 | ASSTDRDETQY
TRBJ2-1 | TRBV5-6 | ASSNKGLAGVEQF
TRBJ2-4 | TRBV6-1 | ASSEQGAGNIQY
TRBJ2-7 | TRBV9 | ASSAGDRGHEQY
TRBJ1-1 | TRBV5-1 | ASSLIGTDEAF
TRBJ2-2 | TRBV7-3 | ASTRTSENTGELF
TRBJ1-2 | TRBV30 | AWSAGGVLSGYT
TRBJ2-5 | TRBV5-1 | ASSLGPAGGLQETQY
TRBJ1-1 | TRBV28 | ASSLWGRRQGKGNTEAF
TRBJ1-5 | TRBV6-5 | ASRTRQPQH
TRBJ2-3 | TRBV30 | AWRNLAGGTEEHSGTDTQY
TRBJ2-2 | TRBV5-1 | ASRQVIGELF
TRBJ1-3 | TRBV6-6 | ASSKGQLTGNTIY
TRBJ2-3 | TRBV9 | ASSVWGLRGGEDTQY
TRBJ2-6 | TRBV5-4 | ASSLAEQGDALSGANVLT